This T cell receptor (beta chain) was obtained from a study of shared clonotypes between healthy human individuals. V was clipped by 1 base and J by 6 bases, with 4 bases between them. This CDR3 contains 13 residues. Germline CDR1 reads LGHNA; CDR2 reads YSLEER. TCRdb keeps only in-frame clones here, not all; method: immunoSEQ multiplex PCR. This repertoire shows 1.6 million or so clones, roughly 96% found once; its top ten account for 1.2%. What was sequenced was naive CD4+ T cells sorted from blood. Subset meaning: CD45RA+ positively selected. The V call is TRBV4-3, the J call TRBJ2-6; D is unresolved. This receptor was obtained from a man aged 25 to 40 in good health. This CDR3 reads CASSQVPANVLTF. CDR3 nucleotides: TGCGCCAGCAGCCAAGTGCCGGCCAACGTCCTGACTTTC.